One T cell receptor (beta chain) is described in this entry. Per the original methods: Using reference gene primer amplification, nucleated cell counts were estimated. Produced via immunoSEQ multiplex PCR; TCRdb's table is partial and in-frame only. The D gene and trimming were derived from the DNA, and the V and J assignments and clone size from that table. The table has roughly 250,000 clones, roughly 90% seen once. This sample stems from a study of blood T cell repertoires in COVID-19. Across the study: Acute and convalescent COVID-19 specimens originated in the United States, Italy and Spain. T cells, B-cell-depleted T cells, or PBMCs provided the cDNA or gDNA that served as material.

The ends lost 7 bases at V and 0 bases at J; junction bases unmatched: 11. The CDR3 contains 19 residues. Germline CDR1 reads LNHDA; CDR2 reads SQIVND (reference sequence). This clonotype originated in a man in his sixties who had recovered from COVID-19. The chain recombines TRBV19 with TRBJ2-3; 15 bases line up with TRBD2. Sequencing was carried out using peripheral blood. The CDR3 nucleotides are TGTGCCAGTACCCCGCCCCCGGGACTAGCGGGGGGCAGCACAGATACGCAGTATTTT. This translates into CASTPPPGLAGGSTDTQYF.